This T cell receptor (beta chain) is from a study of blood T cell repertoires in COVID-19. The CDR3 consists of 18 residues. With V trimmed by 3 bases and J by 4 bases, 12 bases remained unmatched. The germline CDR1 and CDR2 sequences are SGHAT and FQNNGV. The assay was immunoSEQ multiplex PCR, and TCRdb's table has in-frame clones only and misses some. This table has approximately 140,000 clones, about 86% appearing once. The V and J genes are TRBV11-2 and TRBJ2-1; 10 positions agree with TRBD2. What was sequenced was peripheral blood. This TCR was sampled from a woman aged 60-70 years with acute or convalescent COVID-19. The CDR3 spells CASSFSSLAGAGYNEQFF. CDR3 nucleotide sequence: TGTGCCAGCAGCTTTTCCTCCCTAGCGGGGGCGGGGTACAATGAGCAGTTCTTC.